The clone carrying this T cell receptor (beta chain) was seen repeatedly, ten times or more. The data derive from a study of early T cells in non-severe SARS-CoV-2 infection. The germline gives CDR1 MNHNS, CDR2 SASEGT. Between the trimmed V and J ends, which lost 9 bases and 9 bases, there was a span of 15 bases. The CDR3 is 12 residues long. One entry per CDR3 protein results from TCRdb running MiXCR on the 5' RACE reads. The table has about 55,000 distinct CDR3 sequences, roughly 8.2% seen once. This receptor was identified in an adult who was a healthcare worker with PCR-confirmed SARS-CoV-2 infection or an uninfected control (not recorded which). Sequenced sample: whole blood. The rearrangement links TRBV6-1 to TRBJ2-1, with unresolved D. For the CDR3, the DNA is TGTGCCAGTAGGTTCGGCTCGGGTGAGCAGTTCTTC. Translation gives CASRFGSGEQFF.